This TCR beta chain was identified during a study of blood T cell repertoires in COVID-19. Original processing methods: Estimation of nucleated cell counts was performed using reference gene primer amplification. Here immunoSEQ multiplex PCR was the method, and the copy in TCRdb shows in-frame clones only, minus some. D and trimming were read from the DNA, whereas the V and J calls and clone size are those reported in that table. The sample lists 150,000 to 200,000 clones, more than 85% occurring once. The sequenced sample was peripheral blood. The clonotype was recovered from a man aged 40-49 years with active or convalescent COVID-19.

CDR3 sequence (DNA): TGTGCCACCAGTGACCCGGAGAGGCTGTTTTTT. Encoded protein: CATSDPERLFF. V gene TRBV24-1 combines with J gene TRBJ2-2; D is unclear. The V gene's germline CDR1 is KGHDR and CDR2 SFDVKD. CDR3 length equals 11 residues. V shed 4 bases and J shed 13 bases, with 9 bases lying between them.